Listed here are 24 T cell receptor beta chains from one sample, sequenced in a study of blood T cell repertoires in COVID-19. Generated by immunoSEQ multiplex PCR, the TCRdb table keeps only in-frame clones and is missing some. The sample carries 200,000 to 250,000 clones, 75% to 90% recorded once. Specimen: peripheral blood. The receptors here all came from a young man who had recovered from COVID-19.

J is TRBJ1-2 and V is TRBV27; 7 bases are shared with TRBD1. Germline-derived CDR1 and CDR2 are MNHEY and SMNVEV (reference sequence). The trim removed 7 bases at V and 2 bases at J, leaving 7 bases unmatched. There are 14 residues in the CDR3. The CDR3 nucleotides are TGTGCCAGCAACTCAGGGGGTAGGAACTATGGCTACACCTTC. Protein product: CASNSGGRNYGYTF.

The gene calls are TRBV27 and TRBJ1-2; tentatively, D is TRBD1 (6 bases). V was clipped by 8 bases and J by 4 bases, with 11 bases between them. Germline V CDR1 and CDR2: MNHEY, SMNVEV (reference sequence). CDR3 length equals 12 residues. CDR3 coding DNA: TGTGCCAGCTGCGGACAGCTCTATGGCTACACCTTC. Translated, it gives CASCGQLYGYTF.

V and J are TRBV12-3 or TRBV12-4 and TRBJ1-1; 8 nucleotides match TRBD1. The CDR3 has 13 amino acids. The V and J ends lost 6 bases and 6 bases, in that order; junction bases with no gene match: 6. The CDR3, as DNA: TGTGCCAGCAGGGACAGGGCATCACCTGAAGCTTTCTTT. Translated, it gives CASRDRASPEAFF.

V usage is TRBV29-1 and J usage is TRBJ2-5; 7 bases are shared with TRBD1. The CDR3 totals 11 residues. V lost 1 base and J lost 14; bases outside the gene matches: 7. Germline lookup yields CDR1 SQVTM and CDR2 ANQGSEA. CDR3 region: CSVEVGDRVYF. CDR3 DNA: TGCAGCGTTGAAGTGGGAGACAGGGTTTACTTC.

The chain is built from TRBV9 and TRBJ2-1; D ambiguous. Trimming left V 1 base short and J 9 bases short, with 8 bases between. Per the germline V gene, CDR1 is SGDLS and CDR2 is YYNGEE. CDR3 length: 12 amino acids. CDR3: CASSVRPGEQFF. Written as DNA, the CDR3 is TGTGCCAGCAGCGTAAGGCCGGGTGAGCAGTTCTTC. The full variable domain, rest sourced from reference TRBV9 and TRBJ2-1, is DSGVTQTPKHLITATGQRVTLRCSPRSGDLSVYWYQQSLDQGLQFLIQYYNGEERAKGNILERFSAQQFPDLHSELNLSSLELGDSALYFCASSVRPGEQFFGPGTRLTVL.

The gene calls are TRBV9 and TRBJ1-5, with D possibly matching TRBD1 (5 bases). Germline V gene lookup returns CDR1 SGDLS and CDR2 YYNGEE. The CDR3 extends over 15 amino acids. V lost 6 bases and J 1 base, leaving 14 bases between the germline ends. Here the CDR3 DNA reads TGTGCCAGCACCCCCAGCGGGGCCAGCAATCAGCCCCAGCATTTT. Residues: CASTPSGASNQPQHF.

This chain uses TRBV3-1 (or the pseudogene TRBV3-2) with TRBJ2-3; 9 bases are shared with TRBD2. The CDR3 spans 15 residues. The V gene end was trimmed by 4 bases and the J gene end by 2 bases; junction bases not matched to a gene: 4. Per germline, CDR1 LGHDT and CDR2 YNNKEL (reference sequence). The CDR3 spells CASSRPGLATDTQYF. DNA of the CDR3: TGTGCCAGCAGCCGCCCGGGACTAGCCACAGATACGCAGTATTTT.

The chain links TRBV6-5 to TRBJ1-1, with 8 bases aligning to TRBD1. CDR1 is MNHEY and CDR2 is SVGAGI in the germline V gene. This CDR3 comprises 11 residues. Losses at the gene ends were 10 bases for V and 6 bases for J; bases not matched to a gene: 4. The CDR3 loop reads CATQGAAEAFF. The CDR3 DNA follows: TGTGCCACCCAGGGGGCGGCTGAAGCTTTCTTT.

The chain recombines TRBV7-9 with TRBJ1-2; perhaps TRBD1 as D (6 bases). Trimming shortened V by 5 bases and J by 4 bases, and 17 bases separated the two germline ends. Germline loops: CDR1 SEHNR, CDR2 FQNEAQ (reference sequence). This CDR3 region has 15 residues. In DNA, the CDR3 is TGTGCCAGCAGCGCACAGGGAAAGTTGGCCTATGGCTACACCTTC. As protein: CASSAQGKLAYGYTF.

V gene TRBV7-8 combines with J gene TRBJ1-5; TRBD1 might be the D (6 bases). Trimming pared 0 bases from V and 4 bases from J, leaving 13 bases between. Germline CDR1 and CDR2: SGHVS and FQNEAQ. The CDR3 has 16 residues. This CDR3 is CASSLAGAGGNQPQHF. CDR3 DNA: TGTGCCAGCAGCTTAGCGGGGGCGGGAGGGAATCAGCCCCAGCATTTT.

This clone was seen a single time. The chain has TRBV5-1 and TRBJ1-6; possibly TRBD1 for D (5 bases). The V end was cut by 0 bases, the J end by 5 bases, with 12 bases between. Germline V gene data show CDR1 as SGHRS and CDR2 as YFSETQ. The CDR3 runs 16 residues. The chain's CDR3 is CASSLAQGVDNSPLHF. DNA of the CDR3: TGCGCCAGCAGCTTGGCCCAGGGTGTTGATAATTCACCCCTCCACTTT. The full variable domain, its missing parts supplied by reference TRBV5-1 and TRBJ1-6, is KAGVTQTPRYLIKTRGQQVTLSCSPISGHRSVSWYQQTPGQGLQFLFEYFSETQRNKGNFPGRFSGRQFSNSRSEMNVSTLELGDSALYLCASSLAQGVDNSPLHFGNGTRLTVT.

The chain recombines TRBV12-3 or TRBV12-4 with TRBJ1-2; D not certain. The length of the CDR3 is 12 residues. Trimming pared 5 bases from V and 7 bases from J, leaving 11 bases between. This chain's CDR3 is CASSRAGSGYTF. The CDR3 bases are TGTGCCAGCAGTCGGGCGGGCAGTGGCTACACCTTC.

This clone came up a few times. The CDR3 protein is CAWSQGRDYGYTF. Here the CDR3 DNA reads TGTGCCTGGAGTCAGGGGAGGGACTATGGCTACACCTTC. The chain couples TRBV30 to TRBJ1-2; TRBD1 is a possible D gene (6 bases). The V and J ends lost 2 bases and 3 bases respectively, with 10 bases between them. The CDR3 spans 13 residues. CDR1 is GTSNPN and CDR2 is SVGIG in the germline V gene (reference sequence).

The chain couples TRBV4-1 to TRBJ1-6; a possible D gene is TRBD1 (6 bases). The germline gives CDR1 MGHRA, CDR2 YSYEKL. The CDR3 loop spans 16 amino acids. V was clipped by 1 base and J by 4 bases, with 11 bases between them. CDR3 amino acids: CASSQAQGLYNSPLHF. The CDR3 DNA reads TGCGCCAGCAGCCAAGCCCAGGGGCTTTATAATTCACCCCTCCACTTT.

V usage is TRBV28 and J usage is TRBJ1-5; 8 bases match TRBD1. CDR1 MDHEN and CDR2 SYDVKM come from the germline V gene. The CDR3 extends over 15 amino acids. Unmatched junction bases numbered 9, after V lost 6 bases and J lost 5 bases. CDR3 sequence reads: CASRTGGVLYQPQHF. The CDR3, as DNA: TGTGCCAGCAGAACAGGGGGAGTCCTTTATCAGCCCCAGCATTTT.

The gene calls are TRBV6-2 or TRBV6-3 and TRBJ1-3; TRBD1 might be the D (5 bases). Germline CDR1 MNHEY, CDR2 SVGEGT. V was shortened by 0 bases and J by 2 bases, with 8 bases between the two germline ends. The CDR3 consists of 15 residues. CDR3 protein: CASSYSWTTGNTIYF. CDR3 sequence (DNA): TGTGCCAGCAGTTACTCGTGGACAACTGGAAACACCATATATTTT.

V and J are TRBV9 and TRBJ2-7; a possible D gene is TRBD2 (7 bases). The CDR3 has 18 residues. The V gene lost 3 bases and the J gene lost 5 bases, with 27 bases spanning the gap. Germline V gene sequence: CDR1 SGDLS, CDR2 YYNGEE. The CDR3 sequence: CASSAGFWGGRVENEQYF. As DNA, the CDR3 is TGTGCCAGCAGCGCGGGATTCTGGGGGGGCAGGGTGGAGAACGAGCAGTACTTC.

V and J are TRBV4-1 and TRBJ1-5, with D perhaps TRBD1 (6 bases). The CDR3 loop spans 15 amino acids. Trimming removed 1 base at V and 3 bases at J, with 10 bases between. CDR1 is MGHRA and CDR2 is YSYEKL in the germline V gene. CDR3 loop: CASSQGTAFNQPQHF. Here the CDR3 DNA reads TGCGCCAGCAGCCAAGGGACAGCCTTCAATCAGCCCCAGCATTTT.

The V call is TRBV2, the J call TRBJ1-2; D perhaps matches TRBD1 (6 bases). This CDR3 region has 13 residues. Trimming cost V 11 bases and J 3 bases, with 16 bases left between them. Germline loops: CDR1 SNHLY, CDR2 FYNNEI. CDR3 protein: CAGSADSDYGYTF. As DNA, the CDR3 is TGTGCCGGATCGGCGGACAGTGACTATGGCTACACCTTC.

This sequence joins TRBV15 and TRBJ1-1; 12 bases are shared with TRBD1. Per germline, CDR1 LNHNV and CDR2 YYDKDF (reference sequence). The CDR3 has 17 residues. J was trimmed by 7 bases and V by 1 base; bases with no gene match: 10. In DNA, the CDR3 is TGTGCCACCAGCAGAGCGGTTAGGGGACAGGGGGCGCGTGAAGCTTTCTTT. The encoded protein is CATSRAVRGQGAREAFF.

This chain uses TRBV20-1 with TRBJ2-7; possible D gene TRBD2, 5 bases. This CDR3 region has 12 residues. Germline values: CDR1 DFQATT, CDR2 SNEGSKA (reference sequence). V dropped 3 bases and J dropped 1 base, with 7 bases sitting between them. The chain's CDR3 is CSASRGSYEQYF. Written as DNA, the CDR3 is TGCAGTGCTAGTCGGGGATCCTACGAGCAGTACTTC.

The CDR3 loop reads CASSLASSIEAFF. As DNA, the CDR3 is TGCGCCAGCAGCTTGGCCTCTTCTATTGAAGCTTTCTTT. The chain links TRBV5-1 to TRBJ1-1, with D uncertain. Germline-derived CDR1 and CDR2 are SGHRS and YFSETQ. The CDR3 sequence is 13 residues long. Trimming took 0 bases from V and 7 from J, leaving 10 bases between them.

The V call is TRBV5-1, the J call TRBJ1-1, with TRBD1 matching 8 bases. With 0 bases clipped from V and 0 bases from J, the junction kept 1 base outside the gene matches. CDR3 size: 15 residues. Germline V gene lookup returns CDR1 SGHRS and CDR2 YFSETQ. The chain's CDR3 is CASSLETGVNTEAFF. Written as DNA, the CDR3 is TGCGCCAGCAGCTTGGAGACAGGGGTGAACACTGAAGCTTTCTTT.

The chain employs TRBV7-9 and TRBJ2-7, with D possibly matching TRBD2 (6 bases). The CDR3 sequence is 15 residues long. Germline CDR1 reads SEHNR; CDR2 reads FQNEAQ (reference sequence). The germline V and J ends were trimmed by 3 bases and 5 bases, with 17 bases remaining between them. Here the CDR3 DNA reads TGTGCCAGCAGCTTTAATAGTTGGGGGGTCAACGAGCAGTACTTC. This gives the protein CASSFNSWGVNEQYF.